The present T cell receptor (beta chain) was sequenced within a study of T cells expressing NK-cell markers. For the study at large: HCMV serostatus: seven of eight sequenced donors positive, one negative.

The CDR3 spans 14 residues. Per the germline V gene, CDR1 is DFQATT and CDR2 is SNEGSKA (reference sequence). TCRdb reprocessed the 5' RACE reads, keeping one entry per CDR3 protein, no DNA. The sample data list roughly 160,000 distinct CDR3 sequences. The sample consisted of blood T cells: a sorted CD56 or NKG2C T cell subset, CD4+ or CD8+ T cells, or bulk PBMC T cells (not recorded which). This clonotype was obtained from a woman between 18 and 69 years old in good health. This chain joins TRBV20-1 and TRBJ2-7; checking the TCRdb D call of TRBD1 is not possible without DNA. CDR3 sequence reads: CSARDARSSYEQYF.